A single sample is the source of the 9 T cell receptor beta chains below, sequenced in a study of blood T cell repertoires in COVID-19. The method was immunoSEQ multiplex PCR; TCRdb's version includes in-frame clones alone and lacks a portion of them. Seen here are 250,000 or so clones, roughly 89% observed once, and the top ten hold approximately 2.3%. The sequenced sample was peripheral blood. The receptors were sampled from a woman aged 55-75 years with COVID-19, enrolled during active disease.

The chain couples TRBV5-4 to TRBJ1-2; TRBD1 matches at 7 bases. V lost 4 bases, J lost 7 bases, and 19 bases stayed unmatched. CDR3 length: 17 residues. Germline CDR1 and CDR2: SGHNT and YYREEE (reference sequence). The CDR3 DNA reads as TGTGCCAGCAGCCTCCCCTCGTCGACAGGGAAGGTGGGTGGCTACACCTTC. It specifies CASSLPSSTGKVGGYTF. Full variable domain (missing parts from reference TRBV5-4 and TRBJ1-2): ETGVTQSPTHLIKTRGQQVTLRCSSQSGHNTVSWYQQALGQGPQFIFQYYREEENGRGNFPPRFSGLQFPNYSSELNVNALELDDSALYLCASSLPSSTGKVGGYTFGSGTRLTVV.

The V call is TRBV6-2 or TRBV6-3, the J call TRBJ2-7; TRBD1 agrees at 8 bases. V was clipped by 7 bases and J by 0 bases; unmatched bases: 17. The CDR3 is made up of 18 amino acids. CDR1 and CDR2 (germline): MNHEY, SVGEGT. CDR3 loop: CASNPTGGTSRSSYEQYF. The CDR3 DNA is TGTGCCAGCAACCCTACAGGGGGGACCTCGAGGAGCTCCTACGAGCAGTACTTC.

In nucleotides, the CDR3 is TGTGCCAGCAGTTTAGTAGGGAGGAACTATGGCTACACCTTC. As protein: CASSLVGRNYGYTF. The rearrangement joins TRBV27 to TRBJ1-2; D gene uncertain. V lost 2 bases to trimming and J lost 2 bases, with 9 bases between them. CDR1 and CDR2 (germline): MNHEY, SMNVEV (reference sequence). The CDR3 is 14 amino acids.

The DNA for the CDR3 is TGTGCCAGCAGCACACGGACAGGGGGCTCTGGAGGCTACACCTTC. Encoded protein: CASSTRTGGSGGYTF. The chain has TRBV5-4 and TRBJ1-2, with TRBD1 matching 11 bases. CDR1 is SGHNT and CDR2 is YYREEE in the germline V gene (reference sequence). With 4 bases clipped from V and 8 bases from J, the junction kept 10 bases outside the gene matches. The CDR3 loop spans 15 amino acids.

This chain uses TRBV2 with TRBJ2-7; 9 bases are shared with TRBD1. The CDR3 loop spans 13 amino acids. Trimming removed 6 bases from V and 2 bases from J; junction bases left unmatched: 2. The germline CDR1 and CDR2 sequences are SNHLY and FYNNEI. The CDR3 region is CASRGQGAYEQYF. The CDR3 DNA reads as TGTGCCAGCAGGGGACAGGGTGCCTACGAGCAGTACTTC.

J is TRBJ2-2 and V is TRBV5-1; D gene ambiguous. This CDR3 is built from 14 residues. V shed 0 bases and J shed 2 bases, with 5 bases lying between them. CDR1 and CDR2 from the germline V gene are SGHRS and YFSETQ. CDR3 loop: CASSLDSNTGELFF. The DNA of the CDR3 is TGCGCCAGCAGCTTGGACAGTAACACCGGGGAGCTGTTTTTT.

The chain recombines TRBV18 with TRBJ1-2; D might be TRBD1 (5 bases). V lost 6 bases to trimming and J lost 6 bases, with 14 bases between them. Germline lookup yields CDR1 KGHSH and CDR2 LQKENI. There are 13 residues in the CDR3. The CDR3 loop is CASSPSKGDGYTF. Here the CDR3 DNA reads TGTGCCAGCTCCCCGTCAAAAGGGGATGGCTACACCTTC.

This sequence joins TRBV7-2 and TRBJ2-1; 11 positions match TRBD2. The CDR3 loop spans 15 amino acids. Germline assignment: CDR1 SGHTA and CDR2 FQGNSA. The J segment lost 7 bases and the V segment lost 5 bases, leaving 7 bases of the junction unmatched. The DNA for the CDR3 is TGTGCCAGCAGCAATAGCGGGGGGGCCGGAAATGAGCAGTTCTTC. Translating gives CASSNSGGAGNEQFF.

V and J are TRBV4-1 and TRBJ2-5, with D maybe TRBD1 (6 bases). V lost 6 bases and J 0 bases, leaving 8 bases between the germline ends. Germline lookup yields CDR1 MGHRA and CDR2 YSYEKL. This CDR3 has 13 amino acids. The DNA for the CDR3 is TGCGCCAGCAGAGGGACATACCAAGAGACCCAGTACTTC. Protein: CASRGTYQETQYF.